Listed below are T cell receptor beta chains from one sample, sequenced in a study of T cell repertoires in cytomegalovirus infection. TCRdb ran MiXCR on the reads and lists one entry per CDR3 protein. The table shows more than 400,000 distinct CDR3 sequences, with about a quarter occurring only once. The specimen sequenced was PBMCs. The receptors derive from a human donor in good health (CMV status not recorded). Some clones in this sample may be carry-over from other donors' samples. Each CDR3 is given with its conserved first and last residue. A D gene is named only where the DNA matches it firmly. For some rows the clone size is stated as once, few or many, or as a class when expanded; others skip it.

clone_size j_call d_call v_call cdr3_nt cdr3_aa
NA TRBJ2-7 NA TRBV20-1 TGCAGTGCCGCTGGGTTTCCTGGGGCACCTCCCTACGAGCAGTACTTC CSAAGFPGAPPYEQYF
few TRBJ1-6 NA TRBV27 TGTGCCAGCAGGTTGGGGGATTGGAATAATTCACCCCTCCACTTT CASRLGDWNNSPLHF
few TRBJ1-1 NA TRBV12-3/TRBV12-4 TGTGCCAGCAGTTCCCTGTACACTGAAGCTTTCTTT CASSSLYTEAFF
few TRBJ2-1 TRBD2 TRBV30 TGTGCCTGGAGCAGACTAGCGGGAATCTATGAGCAGTTCTTC CAWSRLAGIYEQFF
once TRBJ1-4 NA TRBV19 TGTGCCAGTCGCCCCGGGGCCTATAATGAAAAACTGTTTTTT CASRPGAYNEKLFF
NA TRBJ2-2 TRBD2 TRBV2 TGTGCCAGCGCTCGATCTGGGACTAGCGGGAGTCGAACCGGGGAGCTGTTTTTT CASARSGTSGSRTGELFF
many TRBJ2-7 NA TRBV7-2 TGTGCCAGCAGCTTAGACTTGGGCAGAGGCTACGAGCAGTACTTC CASSLDLGRGYEQYF
many TRBJ2-5 NA TRBV7-2 TGTGCCAGCAGCTTCGGAAACTACCAAGAGACCCAGTACTTC CASSFGNYQETQYF
few TRBJ2-1 NA TRBV7-2 TGTGCCAGCAGTAGAAGCGGTTCGGCGAGTGAGCAGTTCTTC CASSRSGSASEQFF
NA TRBJ1-1 NA TRBV7-2 TGTGCCAGCAGCTTAAGCCCAGGGGCTCCCACTGAAGCTTTCTTT CASSLSPGAPTEAFF
many TRBJ2-1 TRBD2 TRBV25-1 TGTGCCAGCAGAGGACTAGCGGGATACAATGAGCAGTTCTTC CASRGLAGYNEQFF
many TRBJ1-3 NA TRBV19 TGTGCCAGTTCGGACGCTAGCTCTGGAAACACCATATATTTT CASSDASSGNTIYF
few TRBJ2-2 NA TRBV7-3 TGTGCCAGCAGCCTACTCGGGACCTACACCGGGGAGCTGTTTTTT CASSLLGTYTGELFF
NA TRBJ1-1 TRBD1 TRBV6-5 TGTGCCAGCAGCAAGACAGGGTGGTACACTGAAGCTTTCTTT CASSKTGWYTEAFF